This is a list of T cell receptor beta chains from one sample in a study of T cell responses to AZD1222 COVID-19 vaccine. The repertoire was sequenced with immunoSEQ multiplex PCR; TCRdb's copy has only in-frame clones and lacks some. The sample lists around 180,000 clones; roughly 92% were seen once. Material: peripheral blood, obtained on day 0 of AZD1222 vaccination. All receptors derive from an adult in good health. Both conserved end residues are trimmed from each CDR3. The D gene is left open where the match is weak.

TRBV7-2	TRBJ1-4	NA	ASSLELNEKLF
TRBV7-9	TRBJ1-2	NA	ASSLPVRGHDYGYT
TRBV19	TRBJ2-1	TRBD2	ASSIGLAGVREQF
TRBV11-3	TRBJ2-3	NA	ASSCLDPPIVDPDTQY
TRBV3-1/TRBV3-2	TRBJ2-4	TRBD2	ASSQDPVGRAPKNIQY
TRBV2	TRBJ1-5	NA	ASWAGRKNQPQH
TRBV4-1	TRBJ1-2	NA	ASSQPRQANYGYT
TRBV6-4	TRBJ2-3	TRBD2	ASSTSGTSGPDTQY
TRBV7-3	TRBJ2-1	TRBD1	ASSPGQGKQF
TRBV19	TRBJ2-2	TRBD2	ASNDGGRSHPGELF
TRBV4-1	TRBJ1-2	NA	ASSQPREGNYGYT
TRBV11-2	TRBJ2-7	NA	ASSLYEQGPYEQY
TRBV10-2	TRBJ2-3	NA	ASSELWIGGGVPDTQY
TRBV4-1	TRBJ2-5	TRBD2	ASSQDWLADTYQETQY
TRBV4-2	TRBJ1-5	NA	ASSQDLRRGKEPQH
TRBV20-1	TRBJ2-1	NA	SAYGYNEQF
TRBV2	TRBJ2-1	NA	ASRQQGGYNEQF
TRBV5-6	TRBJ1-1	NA	ASSGTGSTEAF
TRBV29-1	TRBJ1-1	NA	SVDSPENTEAF
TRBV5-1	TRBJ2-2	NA	ASSLMGPPAGELF
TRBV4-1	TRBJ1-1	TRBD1	ASSQFDRDTEAF
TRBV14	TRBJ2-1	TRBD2	ASSLGTSGYNEQF
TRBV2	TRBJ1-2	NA	ASRDTFNYGYT
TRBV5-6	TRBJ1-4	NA	ASSLTHEKLF
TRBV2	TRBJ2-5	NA	ASYGDKKRETQY
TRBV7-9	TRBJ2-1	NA	ASSPPDLRTYEQF
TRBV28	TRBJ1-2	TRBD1	ASSPWPTGVDNYGYT
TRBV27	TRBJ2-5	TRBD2	ASSLSRGTSGRETQY
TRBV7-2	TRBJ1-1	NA	ASSLGAAREAF
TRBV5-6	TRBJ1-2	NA	ASSSGSHYGYT
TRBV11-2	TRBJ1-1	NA	ASSWARSTEAF
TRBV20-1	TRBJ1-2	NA	SHKENYGYT
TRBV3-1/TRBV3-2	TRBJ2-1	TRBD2	ASSQDLGLAVDNEQF
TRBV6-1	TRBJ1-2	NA	ASSESRILSSTRYGYT
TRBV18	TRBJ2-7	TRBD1	ASSLLLGTGVYEQY
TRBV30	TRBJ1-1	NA	AWRAGTGTEAF
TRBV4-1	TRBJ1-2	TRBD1	ASSHQTGGDYGYT
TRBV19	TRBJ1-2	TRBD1	ASNPQGLKGYT
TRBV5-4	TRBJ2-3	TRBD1	ASSLDQGVSTDTQY
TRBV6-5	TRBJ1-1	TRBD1	ASSIDRGMNTEAF
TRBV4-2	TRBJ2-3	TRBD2	ASSQLGLEGTDTQY
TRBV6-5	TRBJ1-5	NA	ASTTQPNQPQH
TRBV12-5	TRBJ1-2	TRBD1	ASGLSTQGAIVGYT
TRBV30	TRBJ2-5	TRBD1	AISGQGARTQY
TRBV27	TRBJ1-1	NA	ASTLGGMNTEAF
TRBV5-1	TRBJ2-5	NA	ASSREDETQY
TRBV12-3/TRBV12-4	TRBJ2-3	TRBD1	ATKRGQADTQY
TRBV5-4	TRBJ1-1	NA	ASSLPLGAPNTEAF
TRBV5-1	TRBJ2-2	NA	ASSLGEGGELF
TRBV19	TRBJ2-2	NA	ASSWDTGSTGELF
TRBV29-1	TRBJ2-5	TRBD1	SVDRQGKETQY
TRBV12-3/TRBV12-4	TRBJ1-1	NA	ASSLERNTEAF
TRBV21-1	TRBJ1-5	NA	ASSKARGAKQPQH
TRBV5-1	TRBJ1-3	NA	ASSWTASGNTIY
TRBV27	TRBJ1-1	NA	ASSLGTEAF